This is a list of T cell receptor beta chains from one sample in a study of blood T cell repertoires in COVID-19. Sequencing was performed with immunoSEQ multiplex PCR; in TCRdb, only in-frame clones are kept and a portion is missing. The sample contains about 51,000 clones, 85% to 90% of which appear only once. The material sequenced was peripheral blood. Receptors originate from a man older than 75 with active COVID-19. Both conserved end residues are part of each CDR3. Fields, in order: CDR3 DNA, CDR3 protein, V gene, J gene, D gene, clone size. D genes are given only for firm matches. Clone sizes are given selectively: once, few, many, or a class where the clone is expanded.

CDR3nt: TGTGCCAGCAGTTTAATCCAAGCTAGCAATCAGCCCCAGCATTTT
CDR3aa: CASSLIQASNQPQHF
v_gene: TRBV27
j_gene: TRBJ1-5
d_gene: .
abundance: .

CDR3nt: TGCGCCAGCAGCGAAAGAAGAGAAGGGGCTAACTATGGCTACACCTTC
CDR3aa: CASSERREGANYGYTF
v_gene: TRBV4-3
j_gene: TRBJ1-2
d_gene: .
abundance: medium-sized

CDR3nt: TGCGCCAGCAGCCAATTCGGCACCGGGGAGCTGTTTTTT
CDR3aa: CASSQFGTGELFF
v_gene: TRBV4-3
j_gene: TRBJ2-2
d_gene: .
abundance: once

CDR3nt: TGTGCCTTAAAGAGCTCCTATAATTCACCCCTCCACTTT
CDR3aa: CALKSSYNSPLHF
v_gene: TRBV30
j_gene: TRBJ1-6
d_gene: .
abundance: .

CDR3nt: TGTGCCAGCAGTTTCGGCGGAACCTATGGCTACACCTTC
CDR3aa: CASSFGGTYGYTF
v_gene: TRBV28
j_gene: TRBJ1-2
d_gene: .
abundance: few

CDR3nt: TGTGCCAGCAGCCCGTCGGGGACAGGGGGTCTTAACTATGGCTACACCTTC
CDR3aa: CASSPSGTGGLNYGYTF
v_gene: TRBV9
j_gene: TRBJ1-2
d_gene: TRBD1
abundance: .

CDR3nt: TGTGCCAGCTCACCGCAGAGCACAGATACGCAGTATTTT
CDR3aa: CASSPQSTDTQYF
v_gene: TRBV18
j_gene: TRBJ2-3
d_gene: .
abundance: .

CDR3nt: TGTGCCAGCAGCTATAGGACAGGGGTGACTGAAGCTTTCTTT
CDR3aa: CASSYRTGVTEAFF
v_gene: TRBV3-1/TRBV3-2
j_gene: TRBJ1-1
d_gene: TRBD1
abundance: .

CDR3nt: TGCGCCAGCAGCTTGGGACAGGGGGCATCCTACAATGAGCAGTTCTTC
CDR3aa: CASSLGQGASYNEQFF
v_gene: TRBV5-1
j_gene: TRBJ2-1
d_gene: TRBD1
abundance: .

CDR3nt: TGTGCCAGCAGCCACTCCACCGACAGGGGAATCTACGAGCAGTACTTC
CDR3aa: CASSHSTDRGIYEQYF
v_gene: TRBV9
j_gene: TRBJ2-7
d_gene: TRBD1
abundance: .

CDR3nt: TGCGCCAGCAGCCATCAACTAGCGGGACACAACATTCAGTACTTC
CDR3aa: CASSHQLAGHNIQYF
v_gene: TRBV4-1
j_gene: TRBJ2-4
d_gene: TRBD2
abundance: .

CDR3nt: TGCGCCAGCGCGTGGACTAGCGGTACCTACGAGCAGTACTTC
CDR3aa: CASAWTSGTYEQYF
v_gene: TRBV5-1
j_gene: TRBJ2-7
d_gene: TRBD2
abundance: once

CDR3nt: TGTGCCAGCAGCCGCGAGCGGGCCTCCTACGAGCAGTACTTC
CDR3aa: CASSRERASYEQYF
v_gene: TRBV5-6
j_gene: TRBJ2-7
d_gene: .
abundance: .

CDR3nt: TGTGCCAGCAGCCGCGAAGCTAGCGGCTCCAATGAGCAGTTCTTC
CDR3aa: CASSREASGSNEQFF
v_gene: TRBV5-4
j_gene: TRBJ2-1
d_gene: TRBD2
abundance: .

CDR3nt: TGTGCCAGCAGCCAAGGTGGTTATAGTAGTGGCTACACCTTC
CDR3aa: CASSQGGYSSGYTF
v_gene: TRBV3-1/TRBV3-2
j_gene: TRBJ1-2
d_gene: .
abundance: once

CDR3nt: TGCGCCAGCAGCCGGGGGGCTAGCGATGAGCAGTTCTTC
CDR3aa: CASSRGASDEQFF
v_gene: TRBV5-1
j_gene: TRBJ2-1
d_gene: .
abundance: .

CDR3nt: TGCAGCGTTCTGACAGGGGGGACCTACGAGCAGTACTTC
CDR3aa: CSVLTGGTYEQYF
v_gene: TRBV29-1
j_gene: TRBJ2-7
d_gene: TRBD1
abundance: .

CDR3nt: TGTGCCAGCAGAGGACAGGGGGCTGGGGAGACCCAGTACTTC
CDR3aa: CASRGQGAGETQYF
v_gene: TRBV6-5
j_gene: TRBJ2-5
d_gene: TRBD1
abundance: few

CDR3nt: TGTGCCAGCAGCCATGACGGGAGGCCAACCTCTGGGGCCAACGTCCTGACTTTC
CDR3aa: CASSHDGRPTSGANVLTF
v_gene: TRBV4-2
j_gene: TRBJ2-6
d_gene: TRBD2
abundance: few

CDR3nt: TGTGCCAGCAGTTTCTCTAGCGAGCAGTTCTTC
CDR3aa: CASSFSSEQFF
v_gene: TRBV27
j_gene: TRBJ2-1
d_gene: .
abundance: .

CDR3nt: TGCAGTGCTAGTACACGGGCGGGAGCTCGGAATGAGCAGTTCTTC
CDR3aa: CSASTRAGARNEQFF
v_gene: TRBV20-1
j_gene: TRBJ2-1
d_gene: TRBD2
abundance: .

CDR3nt: TGTGCCAGCTCACCCTATGTACAGACGAACACCGGGGAGCTGTTTTTT
CDR3aa: CASSPYVQTNTGELFF
v_gene: TRBV18
j_gene: TRBJ2-2
d_gene: .
abundance: .

CDR3nt: TGTGCCACCAGCAGAGTAGGGGACAGAAGCAATCAGCCCCAGCATTTT
CDR3aa: CATSRVGDRSNQPQHF
v_gene: TRBV15
j_gene: TRBJ1-5
d_gene: TRBD1
abundance: .

CDR3nt: TGCGCCAGCAGCTCGGAAGCGGGAGGGTGGGACACCGGGGAGCTGTTTTTT
CDR3aa: CASSSEAGGWDTGELFF
v_gene: TRBV5-1
j_gene: TRBJ2-2
d_gene: TRBD2
abundance: .

CDR3nt: TGTGCCAGCAGCTCAATACAGGGATGGGGCTACACCTTC
CDR3aa: CASSSIQGWGYTF
v_gene: TRBV7-9
j_gene: TRBJ1-2
d_gene: .
abundance: .

CDR3nt: TGTGCCAGTAGTACCCCCCAGGGTAGCAATCAGCCCCAGCATTTT
CDR3aa: CASSTPQGSNQPQHF
v_gene: TRBV19
j_gene: TRBJ1-5
d_gene: .
abundance: .

CDR3nt: TGTGCCAGCTCACTGGGACAGGGGGCAGGGGGCACTGAAGCTTTCTTT
CDR3aa: CASSLGQGAGGTEAFF
v_gene: TRBV18
j_gene: TRBJ1-1
d_gene: TRBD1
abundance: .

CDR3nt: TGTGCCAGCAAAGATGGGAGGGGGGAGGTATGGGAAAAACTGTTTTTT
CDR3aa: CASKDGRGEVWEKLFF
v_gene: TRBV5-8
j_gene: TRBJ1-4
d_gene: .
abundance: .

CDR3nt: TGTGCCAGCAGCCCCCGGGGTGAAGGCTACACCTTC
CDR3aa: CASSPRGEGYTF
v_gene: TRBV3-1/TRBV3-2
j_gene: TRBJ1-2
d_gene: .
abundance: .

CDR3nt: TGCGCCAGCAGCTTGGAGGCCGGGGGGGCCGAGGGCTACACCTTC
CDR3aa: CASSLEAGGAEGYTF
v_gene: TRBV5-1
j_gene: TRBJ1-2
d_gene: .
abundance: .

CDR3nt: TGTGCCAGCAGCCGGAACAGGGGTCAGCCCCAGCATTTT
CDR3aa: CASSRNRGQPQHF
v_gene: TRBV6-5
j_gene: TRBJ1-5
d_gene: TRBD1
abundance: .

CDR3nt: TGTGCCACCAGTGATTCCGGACAGGGGGCAGGAGAGACCCAGTACTTC
CDR3aa: CATSDSGQGAGETQYF
v_gene: TRBV24-1
j_gene: TRBJ2-5
d_gene: TRBD1
abundance: few

CDR3nt: TGTGCCAGCAGTTCCCGGACAGGGGACATGTCTGAAGCTTTCTTT
CDR3aa: CASSSRTGDMSEAFF
v_gene: TRBV6-5
j_gene: TRBJ1-1
d_gene: TRBD1
abundance: .

CDR3nt: TGTGCCAGTAGTATACGGGAAGGACAGGCCTCCTACGAGCAGTACTTC
CDR3aa: CASSIREGQASYEQYF
v_gene: TRBV19
j_gene: TRBJ2-7
d_gene: TRBD1
abundance: .

CDR3nt: TGCGCCAGCAGCCAAGATAGAACCGGGACAGGGGGCAATCAGCCCCAGCATTTT
CDR3aa: CASSQDRTGTGGNQPQHF
v_gene: TRBV4-1
j_gene: TRBJ1-5
d_gene: TRBD1
abundance: few

CDR3nt: TGTGCCAGCAGCCAAGGGGTTCCTAGGACAGGTTACAATGAGCAGTTCTTC
CDR3aa: CASSQGVPRTGYNEQFF
v_gene: TRBV3-1/TRBV3-2
j_gene: TRBJ2-1
d_gene: TRBD1
abundance: .

CDR3nt: TGCGCCAGCAGCTTGTTGACTGGACAGAACACCGGGGAGCTGTTTTTT
CDR3aa: CASSLLTGQNTGELFF
v_gene: TRBV5-1
j_gene: TRBJ2-2
d_gene: .
abundance: .

CDR3nt: TGTGCCAGCAGCACCGACGGGGGGTCCCATCAGCCCCAGCATTTT
CDR3aa: CASSTDGGSHQPQHF
v_gene: TRBV9
j_gene: TRBJ1-5
d_gene: .
abundance: .

CDR3nt: TGTGCCAGGGAAAACTCGACTAGCGGTAATGAGCAGTTCTTC
CDR3aa: CARENSTSGNEQFF
v_gene: TRBV2
j_gene: TRBJ2-1
d_gene: TRBD2
abundance: .

CDR3nt: TGTGCCAGCAGTTACTCGTTTAACAATGAGCAGTTCTTC
CDR3aa: CASSYSFNNEQFF
v_gene: TRBV6-5
j_gene: TRBJ2-1
d_gene: .
abundance: .

CDR3nt: TGTGCCAGCAGCGCCGGACAGTTCAATCAGCCCCAGCATTTT
CDR3aa: CASSAGQFNQPQHF
v_gene: TRBV9
j_gene: TRBJ1-5
d_gene: .
abundance: once

CDR3nt: TGTGCCAGCAGTATCGGGGGTGAGGGAAACATTCAGTACTTC
CDR3aa: CASSIGGEGNIQYF
v_gene: TRBV28
j_gene: TRBJ2-4
d_gene: .
abundance: few

CDR3nt: TGTGCCAGCAGCTCGAGGGGCACAGATACGCAGTATTTT
CDR3aa: CASSSRGTDTQYF
v_gene: TRBV9
j_gene: TRBJ2-3
d_gene: .
abundance: .

CDR3nt: TGCGCCAGCAGCTTGGAGGGCAGGGAGGGAAAACTGTTTTTT
CDR3aa: CASSLEGREGKLFF
v_gene: TRBV5-1
j_gene: TRBJ1-4
d_gene: .
abundance: .

CDR3nt: TGTGCCAGCAGTTTAGCAGGGAATGGCTACACCTTC
CDR3aa: CASSLAGNGYTF
v_gene: TRBV28
j_gene: TRBJ1-2
d_gene: .
abundance: .

CDR3nt: TGTGCCAGTAGTACTAGCGGGAGGTACGAGCAGTACTTC
CDR3aa: CASSTSGRYEQYF
v_gene: TRBV6-5
j_gene: TRBJ2-7
d_gene: TRBD2
abundance: .

CDR3nt: TGCGCCAGCAGTGCCGGGACTAGCCCACCGCTGAAAAACATTCAGTACTTC
CDR3aa: CASSAGTSPPLKNIQYF
v_gene: TRBV10-1
j_gene: TRBJ2-4
d_gene: TRBD2
abundance: .

CDR3nt: TGTGCCAGTAGAGACTTAATTACCATCTACAATGAGCAGTTCTTC
CDR3aa: CASRDLITIYNEQFF
v_gene: TRBV10-3
j_gene: TRBJ2-1
d_gene: .
abundance: .

CDR3nt: TGTGCCTGGAATCAGGTCTACAATGAGCAGTTCTTC
CDR3aa: CAWNQVYNEQFF
v_gene: TRBV30
j_gene: TRBJ2-1
d_gene: .
abundance: .

CDR3nt: TGTGCCAGCAGCGCGGCTAGCGGGAACGAGCAGTACTTC
CDR3aa: CASSAASGNEQYF
v_gene: TRBV9
j_gene: TRBJ2-7
d_gene: TRBD2
abundance: .

CDR3nt: TGTGCCAGCACCCTCCGCGGGAGGCGGGGGGGCACAGATACGCAGTATTTT
CDR3aa: CASTLRGRRGGTDTQYF
v_gene: TRBV11-2
j_gene: TRBJ2-3
d_gene: TRBD2
abundance: .

CDR3nt: TGTGCCAGCAGTGAAGGACCCAGGGTGAATCAGCCCCAGCATTTT
CDR3aa: CASSEGPRVNQPQHF
v_gene: TRBV6-1
j_gene: TRBJ1-5
d_gene: .
abundance: .

CDR3nt: TGCGCCAGCAGCCAAGATACGACGTCTCAGGGATATTTT
CDR3aa: CASSQDTTSQGYF
v_gene: TRBV4-3
j_gene: TRBJ1-4
d_gene: .
abundance: .

CDR3nt: TGTGCCAGCAGTTTAATGCGGGAGCAGTACTTC
CDR3aa: CASSLMREQYF
v_gene: TRBV28
j_gene: TRBJ2-7
d_gene: .
abundance: .

CDR3nt: TGTGCCAGCAGTTTCAGGATTGGAAACACCATATATTTT
CDR3aa: CASSFRIGNTIYF
v_gene: TRBV27
j_gene: TRBJ1-3
d_gene: .
abundance: .